This TCR beta chain is drawn from a study of T cell changes during pregnancy in multiple sclerosis. Clones were read by immunoSEQ multiplex PCR, and TCRdb kept only the in-frame ones, dropping some. The data contain tens of thousands of clones, around 91% of them singletons. Germline V gene lookup returns CDR1 KGHSH and CDR2 LQKENI. CDR3 length equals 16 residues. Trimming at V came to 2 bases and at J to 4 bases, leaving 6 bases not matched to a gene. The sequenced sample was CD4+ T cells from peripheral blood mononuclear cells, obtained in the second trimester of pregnancy. The chain combines TRBV18 with TRBJ2-1; 9 bases align to TRBD2. The clonotype was recovered from a female donor with multiple sclerosis, enrolled in a pregnancy study. This chain's CDR3 is CASSPSLAGLYNEQFF. The CDR3, as DNA: TGTGCCAGCTCACCATCTCTAGCGGGACTGTACAATGAGCAGTTCTTC.